This TCR beta chain was documented in a study of T cell repertoires in cytomegalovirus infection. As for the study in general: It was the public TCR beta signatures that indicated both CMV infection and matching HLA type.

One entry per CDR3 protein results from TCRdb running MiXCR on the reads. In the table there are 250,000 to 300,000 distinct CDR3 sequences, approximately 9% of which are singletons. This clonotype showed up just a few times. Germline assignment: CDR1 SQVTM and CDR2 ANQGSEA. The CDR3 contains 13 residues. With 7 bases removed from V and 1 base from J, the gap between germline ends came to 13 bases. The chain has TRBV29-1 and TRBJ1-2; D unclear. Source material: PBMCs. The clonotype comes from a human donor in good health (CMV status not recorded). Some clones in this sample may be carry-over from other donors' samples. CDR3 residues: CSGTEGFNYGYTF. The CDR3 coding sequence is TGCAGCGGGACCGAGGGATTTAACTATGGCTACACCTTC.